This T cell receptor (beta chain) appears in the sequencing data of a study of patients and donors after allogeneic stem cell transplantation. MiXCR, applied by TCRdb to the RT-PCR reads, yields one record per CDR3 protein. The sample yields hundreds of thousands of distinct CDR3 sequences, more than 15% seen once. Germline V gene lookup returns CDR1 MNHNS and CDR2 SASEGT. V shed 8 bases and J shed 3 bases, with 13 bases lying between them. The CDR3 has 14 amino acids. The chain carries TRBV6-1 and TRBJ1-4; no reliable D call. Sequencing used blood, either unsorted or a sorted T cell fraction (not recorded which). This clonotype was obtained from a human donor who was either an allogeneic HSCT recipient or a stem cell or donor lymphocyte infusion donor (not recorded which). It is not recorded whose cells these are; they may come from a transplant donor. The CDR3 sequence: CASGSRPSNEKLFF. CDR3 coding DNA: TGTGCCAGCGGTAGTCGGCCTTCTAATGAAAAACTGTTTTTT.